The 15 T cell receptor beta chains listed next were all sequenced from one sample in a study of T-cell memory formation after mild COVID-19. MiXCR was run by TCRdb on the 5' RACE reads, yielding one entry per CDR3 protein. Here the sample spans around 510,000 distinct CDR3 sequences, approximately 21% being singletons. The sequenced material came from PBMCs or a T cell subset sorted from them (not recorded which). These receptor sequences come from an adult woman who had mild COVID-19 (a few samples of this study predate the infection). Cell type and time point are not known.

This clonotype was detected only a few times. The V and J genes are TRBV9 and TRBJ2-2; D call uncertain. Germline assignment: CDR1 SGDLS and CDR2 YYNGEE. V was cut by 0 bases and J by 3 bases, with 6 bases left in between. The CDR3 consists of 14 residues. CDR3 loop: CASSVDGDTGELFF. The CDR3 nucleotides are TGTGCCAGCAGCGTAGATGGGGACACCGGGGAGCTGTTTTTT.

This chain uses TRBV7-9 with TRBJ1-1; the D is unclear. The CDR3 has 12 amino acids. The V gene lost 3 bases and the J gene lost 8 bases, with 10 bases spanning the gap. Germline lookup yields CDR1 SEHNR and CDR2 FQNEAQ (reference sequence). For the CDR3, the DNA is TGTGCCAGCAGCTTCTGGGGTTTGGAAGCTTTCTTT. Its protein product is CASSFWGLEAFF.

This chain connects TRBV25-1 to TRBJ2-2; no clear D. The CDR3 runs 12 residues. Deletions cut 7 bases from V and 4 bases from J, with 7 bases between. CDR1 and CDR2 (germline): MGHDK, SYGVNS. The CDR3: CASTTPTGELFF. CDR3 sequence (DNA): TGTGCCAGCACTACCCCCACCGGGGAGCTGTTTTTT.

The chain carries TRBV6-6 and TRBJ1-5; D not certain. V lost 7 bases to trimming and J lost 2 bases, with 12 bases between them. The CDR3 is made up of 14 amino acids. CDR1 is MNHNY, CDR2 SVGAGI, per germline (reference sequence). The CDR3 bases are TGTGCCAGCACCACCGGGAGAGGCAATCAGCCCCAGCATTTT. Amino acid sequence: CASTTGRGNQPQHF.

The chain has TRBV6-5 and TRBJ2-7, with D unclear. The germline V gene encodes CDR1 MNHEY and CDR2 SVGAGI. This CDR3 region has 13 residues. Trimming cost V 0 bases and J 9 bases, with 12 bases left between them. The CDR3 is CASSYSWSGWQYF. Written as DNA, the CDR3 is TGTGCCAGCAGTTACTCTTGGTCGGGTTGGCAGTACTTC.

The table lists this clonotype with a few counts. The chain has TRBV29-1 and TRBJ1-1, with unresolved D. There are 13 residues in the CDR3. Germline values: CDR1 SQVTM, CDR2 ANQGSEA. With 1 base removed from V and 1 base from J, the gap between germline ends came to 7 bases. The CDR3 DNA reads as TGCAGCGTTGAAGTCAATCAGAACACTGAAGCTTTCTTT. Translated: CSVEVNQNTEAFF.

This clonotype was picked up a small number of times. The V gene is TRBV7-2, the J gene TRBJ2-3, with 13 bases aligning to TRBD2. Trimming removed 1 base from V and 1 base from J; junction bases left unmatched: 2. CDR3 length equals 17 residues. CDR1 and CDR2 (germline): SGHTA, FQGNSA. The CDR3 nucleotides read TGTGCCAGCAGCTTAGAACTAGCGGGAGGGGGCACAGATACGCAGTATTTT. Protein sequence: CASSLELAGGGTDTQYF.

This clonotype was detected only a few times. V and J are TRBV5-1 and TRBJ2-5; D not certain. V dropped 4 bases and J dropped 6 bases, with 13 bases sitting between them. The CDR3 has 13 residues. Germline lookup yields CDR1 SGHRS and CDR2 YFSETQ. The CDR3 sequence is CASSTATQQTQYF. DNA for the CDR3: TGCGCCAGCAGCACAGCCACGCAACAGACCCAGTACTTC.

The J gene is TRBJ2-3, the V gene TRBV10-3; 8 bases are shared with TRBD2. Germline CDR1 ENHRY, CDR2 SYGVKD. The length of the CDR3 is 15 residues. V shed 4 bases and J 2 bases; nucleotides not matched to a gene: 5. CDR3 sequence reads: CAISGKREITDTQYF. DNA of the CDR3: TGTGCCATCAGTGGCAAGCGGGAGATCACAGATACGCAGTATTTT.

CDR3 protein: CAWSVGGEKLFF. The CDR3 DNA follows: TGTGCCTGGAGTGTGGGGGGAGAAAAACTGTTTTTT. The chain combines TRBV30 with TRBJ1-4, with D possibly matching TRBD1 (5 bases). The V end was cut by 0 bases, the J end by 8 bases, with 7 bases between. The germline V gene encodes CDR1 GTSNPN and CDR2 SVGIG (reference sequence). There are 12 residues in the CDR3.

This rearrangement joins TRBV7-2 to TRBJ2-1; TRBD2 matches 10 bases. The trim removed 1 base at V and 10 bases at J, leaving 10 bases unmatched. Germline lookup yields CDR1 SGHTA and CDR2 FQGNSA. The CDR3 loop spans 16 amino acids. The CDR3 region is CASSLEGLAGVKEQFF. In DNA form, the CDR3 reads TGTGCCAGCAGCTTAGAAGGGCTAGCGGGAGTAAAGGAGCAGTTCTTC.

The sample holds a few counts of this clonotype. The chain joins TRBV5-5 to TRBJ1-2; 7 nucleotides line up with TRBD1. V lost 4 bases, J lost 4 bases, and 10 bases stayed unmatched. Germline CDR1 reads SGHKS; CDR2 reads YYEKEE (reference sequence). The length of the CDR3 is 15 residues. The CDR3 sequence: CASSEGTAPSYGYTF. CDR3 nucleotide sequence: TGTGCCAGCAGCGAAGGGACAGCTCCTTCCTATGGCTACACCTTC.

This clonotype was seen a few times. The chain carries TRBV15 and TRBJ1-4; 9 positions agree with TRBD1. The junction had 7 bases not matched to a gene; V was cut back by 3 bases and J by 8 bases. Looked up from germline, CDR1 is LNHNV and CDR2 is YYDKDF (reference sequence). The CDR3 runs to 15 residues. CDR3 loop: CATSRYRGPGEKLFF. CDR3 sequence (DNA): TGTGCCACCAGCAGGTACAGGGGGCCAGGCGAAAAACTGTTTTTT. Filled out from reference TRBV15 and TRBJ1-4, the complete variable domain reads DAMVIQNPRYQVTQFGKPVTLSCSQTLNHNVMYWYQQKSSQAPKLLFHYYDKDFNNEADTPDNFQSRRPNTSFCFLDIRSPGLGDTAMYLCATSRYRGPGEKLFFGSGTQLSVL.

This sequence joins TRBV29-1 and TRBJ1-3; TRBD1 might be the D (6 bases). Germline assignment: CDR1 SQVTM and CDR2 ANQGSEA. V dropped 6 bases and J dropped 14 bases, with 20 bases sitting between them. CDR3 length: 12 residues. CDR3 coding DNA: TGCAGCGTGGGGGACGTACTCAGGGGCCTATATTTT. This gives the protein CSVGDVLRGLYF. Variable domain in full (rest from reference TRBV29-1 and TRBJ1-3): SAVISQKPSRDICQRGTSLTIQCQVDSQVTMMFWYRQQPGQSLTLIATANQGSEATYESGFVIDKFPISRPNLTFSTLTVSNMSPEDSSIYLCSVGDVLRGLYFGEGSWLTVV.

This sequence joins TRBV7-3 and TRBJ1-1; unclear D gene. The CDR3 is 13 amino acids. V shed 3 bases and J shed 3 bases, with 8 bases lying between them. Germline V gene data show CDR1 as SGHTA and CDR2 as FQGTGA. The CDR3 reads CASSLAPHTEAFF. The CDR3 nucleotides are TGTGCCAGCAGCTTGGCCCCGCACACTGAAGCTTTCTTT.